This T cell receptor (beta chain) originates from a study of regulatory and conventional T cells in RAG deficiency. Findings and caveats of the study: Omenn patients showed >80% Treg-Tconv overlap and shorter CDR3 lengths. Compared with controls, unique Treg TCR beta sequences dropped around 100-fold in Omenn syndrome and CID/AS.

Concerning this clone: Its antigen is still unknown.

Sequencing was performed with immunoSEQ multiplex PCR; in TCRdb, only in-frame clones are kept and a portion is missing. The sample yields fewer than 35,000 clones, more than 80% seen once. This same sample was also taken into another study, of regulatory T cells. That source notes: The primer mix had 52 TRBV and 13 TRBJ primers.

The receptor was isolated from a human donor in good health. Sequenced: CD8+ T cells sorted from blood.

CDR3 loop: CASSIGVKSNQPQHF. The DNA for the CDR3 is TGTGCCAGTAGTATAGGGGTAAAGAGCAATCAGCCCCAGCATTTT. The J gene is TRBJ1-5, the V gene TRBV19; D gene ambiguous. V lost 1 base and J 1 base, leaving 8 bases between the germline ends. Germline V gives CDR1 LNHDA, CDR2 SQIVND (reference sequence). The CDR3 sequence is 15 residues long.